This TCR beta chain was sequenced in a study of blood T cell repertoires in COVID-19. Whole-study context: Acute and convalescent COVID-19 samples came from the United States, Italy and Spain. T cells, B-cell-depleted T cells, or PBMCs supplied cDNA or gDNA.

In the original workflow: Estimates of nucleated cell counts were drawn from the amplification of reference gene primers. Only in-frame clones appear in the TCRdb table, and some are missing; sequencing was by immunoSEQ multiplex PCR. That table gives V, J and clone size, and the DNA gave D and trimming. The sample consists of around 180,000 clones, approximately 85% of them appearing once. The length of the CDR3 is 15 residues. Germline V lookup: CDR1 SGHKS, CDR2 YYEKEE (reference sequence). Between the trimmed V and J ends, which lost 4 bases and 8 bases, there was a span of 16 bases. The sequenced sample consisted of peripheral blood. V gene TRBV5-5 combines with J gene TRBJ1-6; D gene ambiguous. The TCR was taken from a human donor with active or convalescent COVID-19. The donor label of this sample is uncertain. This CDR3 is CASSPGPGRDSPLHF. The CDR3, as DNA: TGTGCCAGCAGCCCCGGACCCGGGAGGGATTCACCCCTCCACTTT.